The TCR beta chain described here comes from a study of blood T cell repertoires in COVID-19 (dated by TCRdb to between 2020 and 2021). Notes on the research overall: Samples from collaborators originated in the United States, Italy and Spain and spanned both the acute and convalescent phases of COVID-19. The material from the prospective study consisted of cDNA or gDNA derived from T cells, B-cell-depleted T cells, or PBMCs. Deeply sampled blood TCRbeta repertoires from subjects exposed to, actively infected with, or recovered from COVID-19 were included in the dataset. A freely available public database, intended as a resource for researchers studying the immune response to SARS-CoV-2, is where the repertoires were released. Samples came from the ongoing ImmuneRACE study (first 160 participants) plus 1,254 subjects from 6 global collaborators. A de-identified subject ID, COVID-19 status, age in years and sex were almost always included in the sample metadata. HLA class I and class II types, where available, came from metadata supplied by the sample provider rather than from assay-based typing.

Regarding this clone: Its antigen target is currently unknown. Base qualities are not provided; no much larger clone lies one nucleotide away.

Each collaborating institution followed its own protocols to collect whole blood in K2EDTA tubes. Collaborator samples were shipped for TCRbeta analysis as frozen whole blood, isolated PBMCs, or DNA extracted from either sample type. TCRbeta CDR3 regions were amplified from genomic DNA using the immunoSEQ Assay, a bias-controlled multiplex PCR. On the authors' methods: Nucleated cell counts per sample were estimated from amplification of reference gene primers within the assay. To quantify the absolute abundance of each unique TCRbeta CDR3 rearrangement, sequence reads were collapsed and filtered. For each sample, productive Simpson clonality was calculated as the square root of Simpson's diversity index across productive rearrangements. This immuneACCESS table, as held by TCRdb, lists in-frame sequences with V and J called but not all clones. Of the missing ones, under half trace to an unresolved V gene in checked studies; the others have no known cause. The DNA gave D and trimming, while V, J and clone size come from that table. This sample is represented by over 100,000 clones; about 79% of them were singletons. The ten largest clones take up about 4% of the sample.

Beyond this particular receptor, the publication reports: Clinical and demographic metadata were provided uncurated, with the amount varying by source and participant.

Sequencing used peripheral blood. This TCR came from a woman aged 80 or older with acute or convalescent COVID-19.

The CDR3 protein is CASSHGTGSTDTQYF. The DNA is TGTGCCAGCAGCCATGGGACTGGAAGCACAGATACGCAGTATTTT. The chain uses TRBV4-2 and TRBJ2-3; D gene: possibly TRBD2, on 6 matching bases. CDR1 and CDR2, looked up from the germline V gene, are LGHNA and YNFKEQ. From the cysteine up to the phenylalanine, the CDR3 has a length of 15 residues. The sequence is cut down to CDR3 DNA, 45 bases in frame from base 1. V is cut by 3 bases and J by 0 bases, and the space between the germline ends is 10 bases.